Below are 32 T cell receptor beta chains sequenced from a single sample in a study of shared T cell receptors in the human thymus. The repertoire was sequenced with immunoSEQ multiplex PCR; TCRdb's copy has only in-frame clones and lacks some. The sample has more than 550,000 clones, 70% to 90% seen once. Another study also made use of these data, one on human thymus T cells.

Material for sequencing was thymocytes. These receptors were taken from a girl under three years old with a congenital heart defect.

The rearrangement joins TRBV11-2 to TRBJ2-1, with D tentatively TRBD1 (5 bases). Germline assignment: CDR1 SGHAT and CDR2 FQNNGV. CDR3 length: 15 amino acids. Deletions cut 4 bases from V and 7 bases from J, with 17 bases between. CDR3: CASSSRPQGENEQFF. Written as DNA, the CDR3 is TGTGCCAGCAGCTCCCGACCGCAGGGCGAAAATGAGCAGTTCTTC. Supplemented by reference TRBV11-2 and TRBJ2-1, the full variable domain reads EAGVAQSPRYKIIEKRQSVAFWCNPISGHATLYWYQQILGQGPKLLIQFQNNGVVDDSQLPKDRFSAERLKGVDSTLKIQPAKLEDSAVYLCASSSRPQGENEQFFGPGTRLTVL.

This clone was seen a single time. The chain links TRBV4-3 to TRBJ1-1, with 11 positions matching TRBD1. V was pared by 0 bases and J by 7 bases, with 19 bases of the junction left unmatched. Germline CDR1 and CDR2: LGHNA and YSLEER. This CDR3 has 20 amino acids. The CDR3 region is CASSQDPEVKGQGASSEAFF. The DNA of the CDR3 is TGCGCCAGCAGCCAAGATCCGGAGGTAAAAGGACAGGGGGCGTCAAGTGAAGCTTTCTTT.

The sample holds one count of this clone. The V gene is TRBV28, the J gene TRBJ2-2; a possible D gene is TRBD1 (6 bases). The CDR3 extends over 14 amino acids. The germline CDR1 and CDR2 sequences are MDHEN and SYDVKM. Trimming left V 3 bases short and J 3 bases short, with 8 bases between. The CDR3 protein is CASSFQGYTGELFF. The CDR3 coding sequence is TGTGCCAGCAGTTTTCAGGGGTACACCGGGGAGCTGTTTTTT.

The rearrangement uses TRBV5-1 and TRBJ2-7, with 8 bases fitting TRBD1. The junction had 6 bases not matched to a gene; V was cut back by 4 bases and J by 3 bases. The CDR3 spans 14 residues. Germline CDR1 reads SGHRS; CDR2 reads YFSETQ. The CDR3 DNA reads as TGCGCCAGCAGCCAACTGGACAGGGTCTACGAGCAGTACTTC. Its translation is CASSQLDRVYEQYF. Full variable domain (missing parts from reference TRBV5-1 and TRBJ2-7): KAGVTQTPRYLIKTRGQQVTLSCSPISGHRSVSWYQQTPGQGLQFLFEYFSETQRNKGNFPGRFSGRQFSNSRSEMNVSTLELGDSALYLCASSQLDRVYEQYFGPGTRLTVT.

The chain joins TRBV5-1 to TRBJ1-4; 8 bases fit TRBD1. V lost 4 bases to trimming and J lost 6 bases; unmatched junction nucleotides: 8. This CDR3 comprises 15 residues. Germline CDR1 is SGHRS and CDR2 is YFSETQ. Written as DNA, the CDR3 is TGCGCCAGCAGCCTTGGAGGGACAGGCCATGAAAAACTGTTTTTT. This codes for CASSLGGTGHEKLFF.

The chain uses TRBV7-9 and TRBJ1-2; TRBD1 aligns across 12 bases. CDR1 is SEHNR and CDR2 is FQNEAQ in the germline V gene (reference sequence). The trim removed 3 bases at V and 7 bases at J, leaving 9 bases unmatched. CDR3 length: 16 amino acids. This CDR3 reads CASSFDRDRGLRGYTF. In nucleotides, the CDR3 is TGTGCCAGCAGCTTTGACCGGGACAGGGGGCTCCGTGGCTACACCTTC.

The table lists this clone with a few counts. CDR3 amino acids: CASETGTDTQYF. The CDR3, as DNA: TGTGCCAGCGAGACAGGGACAGATACGCAGTATTTT. The gene calls are TRBV28 and TRBJ2-3, with 7 bases that match TRBD1. V gave up 8 bases and J gave up 3 bases; unmatched junction bases: 2. The V gene's germline CDR1 is MDHEN and CDR2 SYDVKM. The CDR3 is 12 residues long. The full variable domain, its missing parts supplied by reference TRBV28 and TRBJ2-3, is DVKVTQSSRYLVKRTGEKVFLECVQDMDHENMFWYRQDPGLGLRLIYFSYDVKMKEKGDIPEGYSVSREKKERFSLILESASTNQTSMYLCASETGTDTQYFGPGTRLTVL.

The CDR3 DNA reads TGTGCCAGTACCCCTTGGCGGGGGGGCGGCGGTGAGCAGTTCTTC. Translated, it gives CASTPWRGGGGEQFF. This rearrangement joins TRBV19 to TRBJ2-1, with TRBD2 matching 9 bases. This CDR3 has 15 amino acids. The trim removed 7 bases at V and 9 bases at J, leaving 13 bases unmatched. CDR1 is LNHDA and CDR2 is SQIVND in the germline V gene (reference sequence).

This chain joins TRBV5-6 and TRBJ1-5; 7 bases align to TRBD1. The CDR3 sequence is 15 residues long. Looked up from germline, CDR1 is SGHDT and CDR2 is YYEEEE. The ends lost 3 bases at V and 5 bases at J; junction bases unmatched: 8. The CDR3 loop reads CASSYISRGDQPQHF. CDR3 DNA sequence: TGTGCCAGCAGCTATATAAGCAGGGGGGATCAGCCCCAGCATTTT.

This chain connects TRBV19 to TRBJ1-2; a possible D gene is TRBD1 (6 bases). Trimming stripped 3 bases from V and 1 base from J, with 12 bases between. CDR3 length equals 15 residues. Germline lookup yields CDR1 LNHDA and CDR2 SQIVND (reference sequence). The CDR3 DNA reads TGTGCCAGTAGTATTATGGGACACATTAACTATGGCTACACCTTC. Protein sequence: CASSIMGHINYGYTF.

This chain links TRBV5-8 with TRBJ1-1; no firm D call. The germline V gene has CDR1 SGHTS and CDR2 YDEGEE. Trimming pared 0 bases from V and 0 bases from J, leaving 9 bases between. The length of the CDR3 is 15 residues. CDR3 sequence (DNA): TGTGCCAGCAGCTTGGAAGCGGCTATGAACACTGAAGCTTTCTTT. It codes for CASSLEAAMNTEAFF.

The CDR3 DNA sequence: TGTGCCAGTAGTATAGCCCCAGGACAGACTAACTATGGCTACACCTTC. It codes for CASSIAPGQTNYGYTF. The rearrangement uses TRBV19 and TRBJ1-2; weak D call: TRBD1 (6 bases). Germline V lookup: CDR1 LNHDA, CDR2 SQIVND (reference sequence). The CDR3 is 16 amino acids. V was clipped by 1 base and J by 0 bases, with 12 bases between them.

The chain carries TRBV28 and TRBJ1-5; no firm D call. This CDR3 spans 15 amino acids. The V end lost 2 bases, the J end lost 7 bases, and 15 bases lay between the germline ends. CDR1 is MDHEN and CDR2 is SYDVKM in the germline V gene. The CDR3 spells CASSLLSNIRQPQHF. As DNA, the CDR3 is TGTGCCAGCAGTTTACTTAGCAACATCCGGCAGCCCCAGCATTTT.

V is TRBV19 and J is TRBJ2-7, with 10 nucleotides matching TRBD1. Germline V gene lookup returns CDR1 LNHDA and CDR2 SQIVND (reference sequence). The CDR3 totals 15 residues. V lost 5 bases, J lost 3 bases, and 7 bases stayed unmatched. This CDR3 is CASSPGQGKYYEQYF. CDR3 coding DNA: TGTGCCAGTAGTCCGGGACAGGGGAAGTACTACGAGCAGTACTTC.

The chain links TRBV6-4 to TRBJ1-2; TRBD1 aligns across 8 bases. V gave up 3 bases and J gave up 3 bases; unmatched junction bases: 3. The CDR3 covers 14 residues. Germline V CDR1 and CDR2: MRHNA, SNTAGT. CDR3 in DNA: TGTGCCAGCAGTGAATCAGGGGGCGACTATGGCTACACCTTC. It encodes CASSESGGDYGYTF.

CDR3 sequence: CASSLVSPGLADNNEQFF. The CDR3 nucleotides are TGTGCCAGCAGCTTAGTATCCCCCGGACTAGCGGATAACAATGAGCAGTTCTTC. The chain recombines TRBV7-6 with TRBJ2-1, with 10 bases aligning to TRBD2. This CDR3 is 18 amino acids long. Germline V gene data show CDR1 as SGHVS and CDR2 as FNYEAQ. With 1 base clipped from V and 5 bases from J, the junction kept 11 bases outside the gene matches.

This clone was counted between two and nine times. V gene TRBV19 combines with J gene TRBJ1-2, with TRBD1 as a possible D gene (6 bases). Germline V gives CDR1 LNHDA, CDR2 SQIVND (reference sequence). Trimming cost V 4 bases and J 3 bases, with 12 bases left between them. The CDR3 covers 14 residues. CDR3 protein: CASSKHREHYGYTF. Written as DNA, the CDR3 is TGTGCCAGTAGTAAACACAGGGAACACTATGGCTACACCTTC.

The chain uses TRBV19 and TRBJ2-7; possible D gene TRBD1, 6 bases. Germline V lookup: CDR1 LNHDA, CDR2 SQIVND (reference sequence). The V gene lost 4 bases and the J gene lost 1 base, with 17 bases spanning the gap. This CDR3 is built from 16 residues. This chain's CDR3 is CASSTRLGASSYEQYF. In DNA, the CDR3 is TGTGCCAGTAGTACGCGCTTGGGGGCGAGTTCCTACGAGCAGTACTTC.

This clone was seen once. CDR3 protein: CASSLLFSGQPLAKNIQYF. As DNA, the CDR3 is TGTGCCAGCAGCTTGTTATTTTCCGGACAGCCGCTAGCCAAAAACATTCAGTACTTC. This chain joins TRBV5-6 and TRBJ2-4; possibly TRBD1 for D (6 bases). V was clipped by 1 base and J by 0 bases, with 20 bases between them. The CDR3 extends over 19 amino acids. Germline V gene sequence: CDR1 SGHDT, CDR2 YYEEEE.

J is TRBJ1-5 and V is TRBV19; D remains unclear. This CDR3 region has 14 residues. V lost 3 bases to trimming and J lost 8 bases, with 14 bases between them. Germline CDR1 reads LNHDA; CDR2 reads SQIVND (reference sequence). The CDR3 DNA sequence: TGTGCCAGTAGTATCCGGGGAGGGATAGAGCCCCAGCATTTT. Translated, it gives CASSIRGGIEPQHF. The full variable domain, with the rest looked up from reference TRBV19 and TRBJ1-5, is DGGITQSPKYLFRKEGQNVTLSCEQNLNHDAMYWYRQDPGQGLRLIYYSQIVNDFQKGDIAEGYSVSREKKESFPLTVTSAQKNPTAFYLCASSIRGGIEPQHFGDGTRLSIL.

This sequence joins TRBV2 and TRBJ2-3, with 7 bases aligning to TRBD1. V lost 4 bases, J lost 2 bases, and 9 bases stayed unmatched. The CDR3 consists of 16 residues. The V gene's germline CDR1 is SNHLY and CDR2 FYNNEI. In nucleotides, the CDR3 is TGTGCCAGCAGTGTCTCCCCCAGGGGGATCACAGATACGCAGTATTTT. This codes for CASSVSPRGITDTQYF.

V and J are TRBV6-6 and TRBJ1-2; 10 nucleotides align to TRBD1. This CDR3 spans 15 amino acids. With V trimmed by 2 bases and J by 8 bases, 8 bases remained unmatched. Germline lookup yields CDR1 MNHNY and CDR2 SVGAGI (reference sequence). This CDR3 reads CASSYRQGARAGYTF. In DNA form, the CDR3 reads TGTGCCAGCAGTTACCGACAGGGGGCGCGGGCAGGCTACACCTTC.

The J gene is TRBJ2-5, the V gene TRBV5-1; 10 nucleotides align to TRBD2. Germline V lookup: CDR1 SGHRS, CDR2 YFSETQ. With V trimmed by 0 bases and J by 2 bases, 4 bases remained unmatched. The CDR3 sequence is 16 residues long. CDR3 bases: TGCGCCAGCAGCTTGGGGCTAGCGGGAGATCAAGAGACCCAGTACTTC. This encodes CASSLGLAGDQETQYF.

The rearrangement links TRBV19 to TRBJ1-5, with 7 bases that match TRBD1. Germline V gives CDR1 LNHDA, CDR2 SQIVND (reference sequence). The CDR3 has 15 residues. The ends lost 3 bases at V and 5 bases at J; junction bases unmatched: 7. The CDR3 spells CASSIDRVGDQPQHF. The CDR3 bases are TGTGCCAGTAGTATCGACAGGGTTGGTGATCAGCCCCAGCATTTT. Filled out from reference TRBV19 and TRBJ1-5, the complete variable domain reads DGGITQSPKYLFRKEGQNVTLSCEQNLNHDAMYWYRQDPGQGLRLIYYSQIVNDFQKGDIAEGYSVSREKKESFPLTVTSAQKNPTAFYLCASSIDRVGDQPQHFGDGTRLSIL.

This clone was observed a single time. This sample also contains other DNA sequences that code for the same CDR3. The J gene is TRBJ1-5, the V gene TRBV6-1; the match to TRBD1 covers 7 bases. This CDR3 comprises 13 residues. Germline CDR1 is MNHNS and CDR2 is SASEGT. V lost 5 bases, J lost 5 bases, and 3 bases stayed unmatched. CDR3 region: CASSRQGDQPQHF. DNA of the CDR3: TGTGCCAGCAGTAGACAGGGTGATCAGCCCCAGCATTTT.

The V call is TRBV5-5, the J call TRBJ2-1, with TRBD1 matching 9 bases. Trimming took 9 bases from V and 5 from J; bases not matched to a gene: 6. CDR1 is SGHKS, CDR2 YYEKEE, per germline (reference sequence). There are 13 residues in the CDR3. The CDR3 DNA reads TGTGCCACTAACAGGGGGCTTAACAATGAGCAGTTCTTC. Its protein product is CATNRGLNNEQFF. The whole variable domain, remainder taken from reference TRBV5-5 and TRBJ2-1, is DAGVTQSPTHLIKTRGQQVTLRCSPISGHKSVSWYQQVLGQGPQFIFQYYEKEERGRGNFPDRFSARQFPNYSSELNVNALLLGDSALYLCATNRGLNNEQFFGPGTRLTVL.

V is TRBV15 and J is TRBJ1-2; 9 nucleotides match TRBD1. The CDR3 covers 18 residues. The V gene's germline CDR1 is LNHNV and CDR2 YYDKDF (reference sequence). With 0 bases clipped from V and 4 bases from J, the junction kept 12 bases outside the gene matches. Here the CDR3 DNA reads TGTGCCACCAGCAGAGATATGCCACAGGACAGGGGCAGCTATGGCTACACCTTC. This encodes CATSRDMPQDRGSYGYTF.

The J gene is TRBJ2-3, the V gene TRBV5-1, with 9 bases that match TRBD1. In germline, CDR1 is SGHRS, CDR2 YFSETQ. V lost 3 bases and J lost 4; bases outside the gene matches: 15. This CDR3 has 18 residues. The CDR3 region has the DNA TGCGCCAGCAGCTGCCACCGGGACAGGGAGGTTATCGCAGATACGCAGTATTTT. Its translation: CASSCHRDREVIADTQYF.

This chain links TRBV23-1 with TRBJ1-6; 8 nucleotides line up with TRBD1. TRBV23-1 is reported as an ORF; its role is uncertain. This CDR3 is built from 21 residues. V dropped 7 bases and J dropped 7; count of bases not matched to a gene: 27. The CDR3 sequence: CASNPRGQGTEAFSGNSPLHF. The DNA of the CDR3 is TGCGCCAGCAATCCCCGAGGACAGGGTACAGAGGCCTTCTCCGGGAATTCACCCCTCCACTTT.

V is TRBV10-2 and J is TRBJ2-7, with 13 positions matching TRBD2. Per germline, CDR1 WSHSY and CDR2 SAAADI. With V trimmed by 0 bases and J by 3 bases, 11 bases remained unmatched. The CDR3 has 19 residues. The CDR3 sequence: CASSESGTSGARAYYEQYF. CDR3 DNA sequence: TGCGCCAGCAGTGAGTCCGGGACTAGCGGGGCGCGAGCCTACTACGAGCAGTACTTC.

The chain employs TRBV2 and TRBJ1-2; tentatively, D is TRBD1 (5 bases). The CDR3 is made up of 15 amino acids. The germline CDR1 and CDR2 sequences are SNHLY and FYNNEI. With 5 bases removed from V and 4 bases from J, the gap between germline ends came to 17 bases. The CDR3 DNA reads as TGTGCCAGCAGTCCCTGGGGCAGGGTTTCCTATGGCTACACCTTC. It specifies CASSPWGRVSYGYTF.

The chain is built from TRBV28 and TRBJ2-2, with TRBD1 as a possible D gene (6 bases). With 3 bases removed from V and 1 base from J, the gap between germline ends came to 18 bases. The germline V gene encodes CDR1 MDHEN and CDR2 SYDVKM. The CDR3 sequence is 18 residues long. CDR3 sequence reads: CASSFPDSTGRNTGELFF. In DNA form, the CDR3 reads TGTGCCAGCAGTTTCCCCGACTCGACAGGCAGGAACACCGGGGAGCTGTTTTTT.